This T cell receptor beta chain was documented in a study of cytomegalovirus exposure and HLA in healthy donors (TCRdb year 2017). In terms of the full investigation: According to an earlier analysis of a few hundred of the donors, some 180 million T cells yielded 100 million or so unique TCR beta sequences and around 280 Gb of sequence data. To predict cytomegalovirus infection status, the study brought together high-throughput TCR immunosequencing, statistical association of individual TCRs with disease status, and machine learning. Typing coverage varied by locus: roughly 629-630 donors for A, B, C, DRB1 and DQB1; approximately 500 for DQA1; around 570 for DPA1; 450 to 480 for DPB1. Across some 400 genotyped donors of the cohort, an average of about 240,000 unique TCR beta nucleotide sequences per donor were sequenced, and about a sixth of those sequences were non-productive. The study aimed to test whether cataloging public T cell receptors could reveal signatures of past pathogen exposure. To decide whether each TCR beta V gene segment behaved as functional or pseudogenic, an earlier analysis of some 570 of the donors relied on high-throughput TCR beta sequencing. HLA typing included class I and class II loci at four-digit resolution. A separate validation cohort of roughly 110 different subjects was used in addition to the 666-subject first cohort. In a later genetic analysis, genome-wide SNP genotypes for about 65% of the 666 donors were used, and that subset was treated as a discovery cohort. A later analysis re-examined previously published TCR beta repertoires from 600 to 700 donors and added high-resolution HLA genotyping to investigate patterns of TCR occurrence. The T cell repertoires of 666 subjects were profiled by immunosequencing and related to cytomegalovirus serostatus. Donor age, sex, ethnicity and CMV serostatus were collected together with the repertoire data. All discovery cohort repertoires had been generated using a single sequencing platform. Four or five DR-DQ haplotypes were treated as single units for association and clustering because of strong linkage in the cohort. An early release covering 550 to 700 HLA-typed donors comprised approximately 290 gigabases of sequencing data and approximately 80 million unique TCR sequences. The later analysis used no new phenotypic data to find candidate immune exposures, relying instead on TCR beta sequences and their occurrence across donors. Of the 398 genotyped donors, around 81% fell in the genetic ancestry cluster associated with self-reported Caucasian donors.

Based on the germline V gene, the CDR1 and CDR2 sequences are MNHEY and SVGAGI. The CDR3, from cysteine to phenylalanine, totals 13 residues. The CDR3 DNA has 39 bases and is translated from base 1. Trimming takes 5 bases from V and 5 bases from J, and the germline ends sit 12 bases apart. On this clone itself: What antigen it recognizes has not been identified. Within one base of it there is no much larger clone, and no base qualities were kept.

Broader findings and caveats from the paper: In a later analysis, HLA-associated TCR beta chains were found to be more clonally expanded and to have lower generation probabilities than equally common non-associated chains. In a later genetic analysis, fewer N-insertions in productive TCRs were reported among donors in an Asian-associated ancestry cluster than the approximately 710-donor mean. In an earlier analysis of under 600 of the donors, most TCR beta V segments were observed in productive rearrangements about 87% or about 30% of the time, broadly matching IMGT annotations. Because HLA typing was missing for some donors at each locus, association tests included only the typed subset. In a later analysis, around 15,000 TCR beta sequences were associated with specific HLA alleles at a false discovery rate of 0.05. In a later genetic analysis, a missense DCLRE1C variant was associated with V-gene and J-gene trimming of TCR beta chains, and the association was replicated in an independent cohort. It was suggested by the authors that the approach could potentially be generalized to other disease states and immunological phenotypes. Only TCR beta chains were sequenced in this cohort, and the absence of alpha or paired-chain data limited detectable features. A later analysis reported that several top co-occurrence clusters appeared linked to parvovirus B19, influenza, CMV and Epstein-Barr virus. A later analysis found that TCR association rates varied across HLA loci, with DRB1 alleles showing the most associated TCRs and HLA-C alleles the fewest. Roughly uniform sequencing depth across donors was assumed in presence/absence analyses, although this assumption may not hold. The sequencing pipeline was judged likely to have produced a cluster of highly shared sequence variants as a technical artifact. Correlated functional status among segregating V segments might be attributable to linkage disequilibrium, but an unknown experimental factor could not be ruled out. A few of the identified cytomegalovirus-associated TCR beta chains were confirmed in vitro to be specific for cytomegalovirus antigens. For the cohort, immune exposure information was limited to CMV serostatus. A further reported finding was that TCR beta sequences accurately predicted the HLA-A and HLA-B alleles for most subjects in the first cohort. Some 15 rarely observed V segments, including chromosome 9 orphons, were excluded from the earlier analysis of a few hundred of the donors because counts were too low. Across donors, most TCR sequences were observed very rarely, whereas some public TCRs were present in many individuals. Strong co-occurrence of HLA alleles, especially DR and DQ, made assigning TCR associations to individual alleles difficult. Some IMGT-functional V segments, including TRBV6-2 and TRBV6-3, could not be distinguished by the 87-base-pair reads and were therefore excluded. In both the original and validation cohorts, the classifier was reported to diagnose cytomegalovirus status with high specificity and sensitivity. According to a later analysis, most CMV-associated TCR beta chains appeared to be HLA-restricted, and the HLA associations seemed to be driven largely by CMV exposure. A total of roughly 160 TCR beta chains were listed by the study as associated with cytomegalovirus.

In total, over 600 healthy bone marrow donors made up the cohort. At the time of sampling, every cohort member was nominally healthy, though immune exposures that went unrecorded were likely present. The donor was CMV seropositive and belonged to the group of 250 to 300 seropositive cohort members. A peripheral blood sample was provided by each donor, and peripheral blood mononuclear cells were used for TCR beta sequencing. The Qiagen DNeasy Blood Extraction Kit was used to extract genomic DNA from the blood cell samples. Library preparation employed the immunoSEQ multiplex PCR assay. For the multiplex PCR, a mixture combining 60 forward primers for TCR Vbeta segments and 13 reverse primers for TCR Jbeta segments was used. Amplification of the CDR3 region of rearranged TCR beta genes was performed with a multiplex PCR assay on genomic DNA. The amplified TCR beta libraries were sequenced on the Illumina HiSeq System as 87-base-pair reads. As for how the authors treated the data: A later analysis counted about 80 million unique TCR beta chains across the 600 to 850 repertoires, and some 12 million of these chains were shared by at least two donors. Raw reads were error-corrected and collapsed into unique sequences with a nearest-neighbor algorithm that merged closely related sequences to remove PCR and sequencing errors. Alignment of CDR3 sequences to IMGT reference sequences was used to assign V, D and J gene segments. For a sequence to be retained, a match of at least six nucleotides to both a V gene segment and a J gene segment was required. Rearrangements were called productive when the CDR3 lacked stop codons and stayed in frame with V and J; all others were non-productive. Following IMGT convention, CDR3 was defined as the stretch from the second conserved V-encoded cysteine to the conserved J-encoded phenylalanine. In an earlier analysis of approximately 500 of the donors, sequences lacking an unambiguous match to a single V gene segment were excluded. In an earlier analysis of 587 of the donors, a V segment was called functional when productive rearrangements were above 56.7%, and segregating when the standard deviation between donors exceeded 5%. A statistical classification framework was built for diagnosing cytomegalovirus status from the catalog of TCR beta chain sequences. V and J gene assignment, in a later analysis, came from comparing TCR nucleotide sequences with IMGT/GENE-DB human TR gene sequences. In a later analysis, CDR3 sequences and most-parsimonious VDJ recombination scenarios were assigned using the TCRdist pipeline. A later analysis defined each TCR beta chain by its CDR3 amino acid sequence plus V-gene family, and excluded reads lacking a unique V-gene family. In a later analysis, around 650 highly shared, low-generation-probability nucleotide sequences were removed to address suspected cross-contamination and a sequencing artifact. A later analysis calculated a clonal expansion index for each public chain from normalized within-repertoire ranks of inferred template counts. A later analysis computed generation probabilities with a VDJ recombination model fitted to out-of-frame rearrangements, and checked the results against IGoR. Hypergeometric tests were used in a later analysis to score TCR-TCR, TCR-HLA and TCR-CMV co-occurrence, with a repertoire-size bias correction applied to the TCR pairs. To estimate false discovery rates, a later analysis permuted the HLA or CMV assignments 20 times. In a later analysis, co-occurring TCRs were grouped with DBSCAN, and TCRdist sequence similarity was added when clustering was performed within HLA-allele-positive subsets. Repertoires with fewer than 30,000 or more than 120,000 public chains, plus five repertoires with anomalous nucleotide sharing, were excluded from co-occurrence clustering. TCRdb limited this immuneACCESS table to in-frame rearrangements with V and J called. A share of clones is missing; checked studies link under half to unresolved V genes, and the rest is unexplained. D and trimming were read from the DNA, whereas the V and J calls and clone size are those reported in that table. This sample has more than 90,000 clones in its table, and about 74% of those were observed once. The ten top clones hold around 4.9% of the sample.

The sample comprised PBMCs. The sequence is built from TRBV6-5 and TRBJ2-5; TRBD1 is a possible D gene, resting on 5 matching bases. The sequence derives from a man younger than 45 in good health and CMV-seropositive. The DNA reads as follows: TGTGCCAGCAGTGGCAGGGTCGGGGAGACCCAGTACTTC. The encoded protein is CASSGRVGETQYF.